This T cell receptor beta chain is drawn from a study of cytomegalovirus exposure and HLA in healthy donors. The CDR3 is made up of 14 amino acids. The germline V gene encodes CDR1 ENHRY and CDR2 SYGVKD. Trimming removed 6 bases from V and 9 bases from J, with 18 bases in between. Use of 60 Vbeta and 13 Jbeta primers characterized the PCR. Here immunoSEQ multiplex PCR was the method, and the copy in TCRdb shows in-frame clones only, minus some. The sample includes about 110,000 clones, about 68% seen only once; the top ten take 3.5% to 4%. The table lists this clone with a few counts. The sample was PBMCs. This chain links TRBV10-3 with TRBJ2-1; D might be TRBD2 (6 bases). The clonotype comes from a young man in good health and CMV-seropositive. The CDR3, as DNA: TGTGCCATCAGGAATCGACTAGTGGCTGCTGAGCAGTTCTTC. It codes for CAIRNRLVAAEQFF.